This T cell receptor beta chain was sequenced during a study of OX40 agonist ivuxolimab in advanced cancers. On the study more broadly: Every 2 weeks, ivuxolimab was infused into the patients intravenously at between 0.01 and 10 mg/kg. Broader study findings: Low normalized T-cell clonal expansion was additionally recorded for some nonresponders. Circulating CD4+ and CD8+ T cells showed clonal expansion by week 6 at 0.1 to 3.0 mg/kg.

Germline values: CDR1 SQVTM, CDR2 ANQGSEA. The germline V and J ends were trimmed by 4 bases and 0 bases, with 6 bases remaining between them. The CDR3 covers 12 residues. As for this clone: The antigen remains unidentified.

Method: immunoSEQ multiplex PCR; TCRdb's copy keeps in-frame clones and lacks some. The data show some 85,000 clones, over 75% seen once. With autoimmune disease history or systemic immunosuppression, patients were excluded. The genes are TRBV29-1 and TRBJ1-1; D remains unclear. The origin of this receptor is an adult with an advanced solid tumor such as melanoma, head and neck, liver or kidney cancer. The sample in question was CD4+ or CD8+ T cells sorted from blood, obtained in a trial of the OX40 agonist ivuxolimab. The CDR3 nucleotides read TGCAGCGTTGGTGAAATGAACACTGAAGCTTTCTTT. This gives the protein CSVGEMNTEAFF.